The 28 T cell receptor beta chains reported below all come from one sample, sequenced in a study of long-term antiretroviral therapy in people with HIV. This was the immunoSEQ v3.0 assay at survey level. The repertoire was sequenced with immunoSEQ multiplex PCR; TCRdb's copy has only in-frame clones and lacks some. The sample consists of some 31,000 clones, roughly 97% of them appearing once. The sample consisted of unsorted PBMCs, taken 6.9 years after starting antiretroviral therapy. The receptor set was obtained from a man aged 25 to 40 with HIV.

In DNA form, the CDR3 reads TGTGCCAGCAGGACGAGTCCCTACGAGCAGTACTTC. It translates to CASRTSPYEQYF. The chain carries TRBV7-2 and TRBJ2-7, with no clear D. The CDR3 extends over 12 amino acids. CDR1 SGHTA and CDR2 FQGNSA come from the germline V gene. The V end was cut by 6 bases, the J end by 2 bases, with 8 bases between. The full variable domain, rest sourced from reference TRBV7-2 and TRBJ2-7, is GAGVSQSPSNKVTEKGKDVELRCDPISGHTALYWYRQSLGQGLEFLIYFQGNSAPDKSGLPSDRFSAERTGGSVSTLTIQRTQQEDSAVYLCASRTSPYEQYFGPGTRLTVT.

The rearrangement joins TRBV5-1 to TRBJ1-3, with 11 bases aligning to TRBD1. The germline V gene encodes CDR1 SGHRS and CDR2 YFSETQ. This CDR3 spans 16 amino acids. J was trimmed by 3 bases and V by 4 bases; bases with no gene match: 6. The CDR3, as DNA: TGCGCCAGCAGCCCGGGGACAGGGGGATTTGGAAACACCATATATTTT. Translation: CASSPGTGGFGNTIYF.

V and J are TRBV5-1 and TRBJ2-5; no reliable D call. Germline CDR1 and CDR2: SGHRS and YFSETQ. V was shortened by 0 bases and J by 2 bases, with 11 bases between the two germline ends. This CDR3 contains 15 residues. CDR3 region: CASSLVGRRQETQYF. As DNA, the CDR3 is TGCGCCAGCAGCTTGGTAGGTCGCAGACAAGAGACCCAGTACTTC.

The V call is TRBV6-5, the J call TRBJ1-4; 7 nucleotides line up with TRBD1. The germline V gene has CDR1 MNHEY and CDR2 SVGAGI. V lost 2 bases to trimming and J lost 8 bases; unmatched junction nucleotides: 8. The CDR3 sequence is 15 residues long. The CDR3 reads CASSYRAAGGEKLFF. As DNA, the CDR3 is TGTGCCAGCAGTTACCGTGCCGCAGGGGGAGAAAAACTGTTTTTT.

The chain's CDR3 is CASSAVEKSVVGYTF. The CDR3 DNA reads TGTGCCAGCAGCGCTGTTGAGAAGTCTGTGGTTGGCTACACCTTC. The rearrangement uses TRBV9 and TRBJ1-2; D remains unclear. From germline, CDR1 is SGDLS and CDR2 YYNGEE. CDR3 length equals 15 residues. Trimming cost V 3 bases and J 7 bases, with 19 bases left between them.

The chain carries TRBV19 and TRBJ1-2; tentatively, D is TRBD1 (5 bases). Germline CDR1 and CDR2: LNHDA and SQIVND (reference sequence). V was pared by 3 bases and J by 3 bases, with 23 bases between. The length of the CDR3 is 18 residues. The CDR3: CASSMVGTVSNFDYGYTF. DNA of the CDR3: TGTGCCAGTAGTATGGTAGGGACGGTATCTAACTTTGACTATGGCTACACCTTC. The full variable domain, in which reference TRBV19 and TRBJ1-2 provide the parts outside the CDR3, is DGGITQSPKYLFRKEGQNVTLSCEQNLNHDAMYWYRQDPGQGLRLIYYSQIVNDFQKGDIAEGYSVSREKKESFPLTVTSAQKNPTAFYLCASSMVGTVSNFDYGYTFGSGTRLTVV.

This clone was seen once. The J gene is TRBJ2-7, the V gene TRBV18; the match to TRBD1 covers 7 bases. The CDR3 consists of 14 residues. CDR1 is KGHSH, CDR2 LQKENI, per germline. Trimming at V came to 3 bases and at J to 7 bases, leaving 9 bases not matched to a gene. The CDR3: CASSPAEGAGEQYF. CDR3 nucleotide sequence: TGTGCCAGCTCACCCGCTGAGGGGGCAGGTGAGCAGTACTTC.

The genes are TRBV5-1 and TRBJ2-2, with D possibly TRBD2 on 5 matching bases. Germline V CDR1 and CDR2: SGHRS, YFSETQ. V was trimmed by 4 bases and J by 3 bases, leaving 13 bases between them. The CDR3 covers 15 residues. CDR3 sequence: CASSPGGGDTGELFF. DNA for the CDR3: TGCGCCAGCAGCCCAGGAGGTGGGGACACCGGGGAGCTGTTTTTT.

The chain combines TRBV5-1 with TRBJ2-2; weak D call: TRBD1 (6 bases). Germline V lookup: CDR1 SGHRS, CDR2 YFSETQ. The CDR3 length is 15 residues. Trimming stripped 6 bases from V and 4 bases from J, with 16 bases between. CDR3 loop: CASTLTGPSTGELFF. The CDR3 DNA reads as TGCGCCAGCACCCTGACAGGACCCTCCACCGGGGAGCTGTTTTTT.

V and J are TRBV2 and TRBJ2-7; no clear D. The CDR3 is 13 residues long. Germline-derived CDR1 and CDR2 are SNHLY and FYNNEI. V dropped 0 bases and J dropped 2 bases, with 5 bases sitting between them. This chain's CDR3 is CASSEAKTYEQYF. In DNA, the CDR3 is TGTGCCAGCAGTGAAGCGAAAACCTACGAGCAGTACTTC.

This chain joins TRBV10-2 and TRBJ2-5; 7 bases fit TRBD2. Germline assignment: CDR1 WSHSY and CDR2 SAAADI. This CDR3 is 15 amino acids long. The V gene end was trimmed by 2 bases and the J gene end by 4 bases; junction bases not matched to a gene: 7. CDR3 residues: CASSEGGVWGETQYF. CDR3 bases: TGCGCCAGCAGTGAGGGGGGGGTATGGGGAGAGACCCAGTACTTC.

The gene calls are TRBV6-6 and TRBJ1-2, with 9 bases aligning to TRBD1. The CDR3 length is 13 residues. CDR1 is MNHNY and CDR2 is SVGAGI in the germline V gene (reference sequence). V gave up 5 bases and J gave up 5 bases; unmatched junction bases: 3. The CDR3 protein is CASSRDRVYGYTF. The CDR3 nucleotides read TGTGCCAGCAGTAGGGACAGGGTGTATGGCTACACCTTC.

The genes are TRBV29-1 and TRBJ1-4; no firm D call. The CDR3 has 15 amino acids. Germline CDR1 SQVTM, CDR2 ANQGSEA. V lost 0 bases and J 7 bases, leaving 15 bases between the germline ends. The CDR3 nucleotides are TGCAGCGTTGAAGATCTAACTCAATCCCGTGAAAAACTGTTTTTT. Translation gives CSVEDLTQSREKLFF.

The genes are TRBV29-1 and TRBJ2-1, with D possibly matching TRBD2 (6 bases). The germline V gene encodes CDR1 SQVTM and CDR2 ANQGSEA. This CDR3 has 13 residues. Here the CDR3 reads CSTRGTSYNEQFF. The CDR3 DNA reads as TGCTCAACCCGGGGGACCTCCTACAATGAGCAGTTCTTC.

The V call is TRBV5-1, the J call TRBJ2-2; weak D call: TRBD2 (5 bases). Germline V gene sequence: CDR1 SGHRS, CDR2 YFSETQ. V lost 0 bases to trimming and J lost 6 bases, with 6 bases between them. The CDR3 is 13 amino acids. The CDR3 protein is CASSLGGSGELFF. The CDR3 DNA sequence: TGCGCCAGCAGCTTGGGAGGGTCCGGGGAGCTGTTTTTT.

The chain employs TRBV11-1 and TRBJ2-1, with 12 bases that match TRBD2. This CDR3 is built from 16 residues. V lost 4 bases and J lost 6; bases outside the gene matches: 7. Germline V gives CDR1 SGHAT, CDR2 FQDESV (reference sequence). CDR3 sequence: CASSSLTSGGGNEQFF. CDR3 DNA: TGTGCCAGCAGCTCCCTGACTAGCGGGGGCGGCAATGAGCAGTTCTTC.

The genes are TRBV6-1 and TRBJ2-7, with 10 bases matching TRBD1. The CDR3 has 14 amino acids. Germline CDR1 and CDR2: MNHNS and SASEGT. V lost 7 bases and J lost 4; bases outside the gene matches: 7. The CDR3 coding sequence is TGTGCCAGCAAGGAGCCGGGACAGGGGTACGAGCAGTACTTC. Protein: CASKEPGQGYEQYF.

The J gene is TRBJ1-5, the V gene TRBV9; D gene unclear. Trimming took off 1 base at V and 8 bases at J, with 13 bases between the two ends. The V gene's germline CDR1 is SGDLS and CDR2 YYNGEE. The CDR3 sequence is 14 residues long. The CDR3 DNA follows: TGTGCCAGCAGCGTAAGGCCCGAAGACGAGCCCCAGCATTTT. It encodes CASSVRPEDEPQHF.

The chain couples TRBV11-2 to TRBJ2-5, with TRBD2 matching 9 bases. The germline V gene has CDR1 SGHAT and CDR2 FQNNGV. CDR3 length equals 18 residues. V lost 1 base, J lost 4 bases, and 13 bases stayed unmatched. In nucleotides, the CDR3 is TGTGCCAGCAGCTTAGGGCGCGGACGCGGGAGGGCCGTAGAGACCCAGTACTTC. Translating gives CASSLGRGRGRAVETQYF.

This sequence joins TRBV4-2 and TRBJ1-1; D remains ambiguous. CDR1 is LGHNA and CDR2 is YNFKEQ in the germline V gene. The V end lost 0 bases, the J end lost 2 bases, and 13 bases lay between the germline ends. The CDR3 length is 16 residues. The chain's CDR3 is CASSQDPRTQNTEAFF. CDR3 coding DNA: TGTGCCAGCAGCCAAGATCCGAGGACTCAAAACACTGAAGCTTTCTTT.

The gene calls are TRBV15 and TRBJ1-5; the D is unclear. The CDR3 length is 15 residues. The germline V gene has CDR1 LNHNV and CDR2 YYDKDF (reference sequence). Deletions cut 0 bases from V and 3 bases from J, with 9 bases between. CDR3 amino acids: CATSRDLSTNQPQHF. The CDR3 DNA is TGTGCCACCAGCAGAGATCTATCAACCAATCAGCCCCAGCATTTT.

The V gene is TRBV2, the J gene TRBJ1-3; the D is unclear. The CDR3 is 15 residues long. With 2 bases removed from V and 0 bases from J, the gap between germline ends came to 8 bases. Germline CDR1 SNHLY, CDR2 FYNNEI. The CDR3 bases are TGTGCCAGCAGTGAATGGTCCCCCTCTGGAAACACCATATATTTT. The encoded protein is CASSEWSPSGNTIYF.

V usage is TRBV9 and J usage is TRBJ2-3; D not certain. The CDR3 spans 15 residues. Germline CDR1 is SGDLS and CDR2 is YYNGEE. V lost 1 base, J lost 6 bases, and 15 bases lay in between. The CDR3 reads CASSVSGRHSDTQYF. Written as DNA, the CDR3 is TGTGCCAGCAGCGTATCAGGCCGCCACTCCGATACGCAGTATTTT.

The CDR3: CATSRVSGVGSNYGYTF. In DNA form, the CDR3 reads TGTGCCACCAGCAGAGTGTCAGGGGTCGGGAGCAACTATGGCTACACCTTC. V and J are TRBV15 and TRBJ1-2; D is perhaps TRBD1 (6 bases). The germline CDR1 and CDR2 sequences are LNHNV and YYDKDF (reference sequence). The CDR3 contains 17 residues. V gave up 1 base and J gave up 2 bases, with 17 bases separating them.

The chain's CDR3 is CASSLVRDRGENYGYTF. CDR3 sequence (DNA): TGCGCCAGCAGCCTCGTACGTGACAGGGGGGAGAACTATGGCTACACCTTC. This chain links TRBV4-1 with TRBJ1-2; TRBD1 matches 9 bases. Germline V CDR1 and CDR2: MGHRA, YSYEKL. Trimming cost V 4 bases and J 2 bases; bases outside gene matches: 11. This CDR3 contains 17 residues.

The rearrangement joins TRBV5-1 to TRBJ1-1, with 9 positions matching TRBD1. Per the germline V gene, CDR1 is SGHRS and CDR2 is YFSETQ. The trim removed 2 bases at V and 5 bases at J, leaving 7 bases unmatched. The length of the CDR3 is 15 residues. The CDR3 DNA follows: TGCGCCAGCAGCTTCGACAGGGGGAGGGGGACTGAAGCTTTCTTT. It codes for CASSFDRGRGTEAFF.

This chain connects TRBV6-6 to TRBJ1-5; D not resolved. Per germline, CDR1 MNHNY and CDR2 SVGAGI (reference sequence). V was clipped by 5 bases and J by 5 bases, with 4 bases between them. The CDR3 contains 11 residues. Here the CDR3 DNA reads TGTGCCAGCAGTGGAGATCAGCCCCAGCATTTT. Translating it yields CASSGDQPQHF.

The chain links TRBV15 to TRBJ2-5, with 7 bases identical to TRBD2. In germline, CDR1 is LNHNV, CDR2 YYDKDF (reference sequence). J lost 3 bases, V lost 4 bases, and 5 bases had no gene match. The CDR3 consists of 14 residues. The CDR3 sequence is CATSILAGEETQYF. In nucleotides, the CDR3 is TGTGCCACCAGCATACTCGCGGGGGAAGAGACCCAGTACTTC.